The source of this T cell receptor (beta chain) is a study of blood T cell repertoires in COVID-19. Overall study: Researchers got acute and convalescent COVID-19 samples from the United States, Italy and Spain. Sources were T cells, B-cell-depleted T cells, or PBMCs; the material itself was cDNA or gDNA.

Original data processing: Researchers report that nucleated cell counts were estimated from reference gene primer amplification. Method: immunoSEQ multiplex PCR; TCRdb's copy keeps in-frame clones and lacks some. The V and J calls and the clone size are those of that table, but D and trimming were determined from the DNA. The sample consists of just over 200,000 clones, 80% to 90% of them appearing once. This clone has a single count. V trimming: 2 bases; J trimming: 4 bases; junction bases outside the gene matches: 3. Germline V gives CDR1 LNHDA, CDR2 SQIVND (reference sequence). The CDR3 has 15 amino acids.

This clonotype was obtained from a man of 80 years or more with acute or convalescent COVID-19. Input material: peripheral blood. The chain has TRBV19 and TRBJ2-2, with 8 bases matching TRBD1. CDR3 in DNA: TGTGCCAGTAGTATACTGACAGGGGTCACCGGGGAGCTGTTTTTT. Residues: CASSILTGVTGELFF.